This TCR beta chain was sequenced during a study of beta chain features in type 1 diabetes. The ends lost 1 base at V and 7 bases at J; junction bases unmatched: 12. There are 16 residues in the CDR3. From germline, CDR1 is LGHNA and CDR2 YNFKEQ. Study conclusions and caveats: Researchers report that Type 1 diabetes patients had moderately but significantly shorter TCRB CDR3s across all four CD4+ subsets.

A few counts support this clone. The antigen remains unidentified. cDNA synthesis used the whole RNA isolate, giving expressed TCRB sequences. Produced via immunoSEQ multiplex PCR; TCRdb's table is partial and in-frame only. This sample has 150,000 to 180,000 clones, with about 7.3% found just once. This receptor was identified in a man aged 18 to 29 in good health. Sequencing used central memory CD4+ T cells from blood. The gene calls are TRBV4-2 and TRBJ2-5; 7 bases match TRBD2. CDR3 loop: CASSQGVRSGEGTQYF. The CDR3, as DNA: TGTGCCAGCAGCCAAGGCGTAAGAAGCGGGGAAGGGACCCAGTACTTC.